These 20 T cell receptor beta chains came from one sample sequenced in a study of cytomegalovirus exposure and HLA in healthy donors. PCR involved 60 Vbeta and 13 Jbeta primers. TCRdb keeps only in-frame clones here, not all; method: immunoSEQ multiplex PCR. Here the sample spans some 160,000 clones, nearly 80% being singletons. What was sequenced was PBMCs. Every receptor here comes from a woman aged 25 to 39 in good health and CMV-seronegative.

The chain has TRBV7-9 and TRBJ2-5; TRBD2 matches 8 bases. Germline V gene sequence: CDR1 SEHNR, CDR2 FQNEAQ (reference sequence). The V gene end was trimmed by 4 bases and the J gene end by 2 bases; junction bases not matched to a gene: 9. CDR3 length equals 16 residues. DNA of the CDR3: TGTGCCAGCAGCTACGGCGGCGGGGGGCCTCAAGAGACCCAGTACTTC. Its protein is CASSYGGGGPQETQYF. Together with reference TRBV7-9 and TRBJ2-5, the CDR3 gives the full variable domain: DTGVSQNPRHKITKRGQNVTFRCDPISEHNRLYWYRQTLGQGPEFLTYFQNEAQLEKSRLLSDRFSAERPKGSFSTLEIQRTEQGDSAMYLCASSYGGGGPQETQYFGPGTRLLVL.

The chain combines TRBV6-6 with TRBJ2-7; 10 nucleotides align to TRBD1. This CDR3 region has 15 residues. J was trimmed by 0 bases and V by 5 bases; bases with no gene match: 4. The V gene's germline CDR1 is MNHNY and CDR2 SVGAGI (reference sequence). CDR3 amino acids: CASSPGTGASYEQYF. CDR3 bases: TGTGCCAGCAGTCCCGGGACAGGGGCCTCCTACGAGCAGTACTTC.

DNA for the CDR3: TGTGCCAGTCGACAGGGAGCCTACACCGGGGAGCTGTTTTTT. It translates to CASRQGAYTGELFF. The chain is built from TRBV19 and TRBJ2-2, with 7 bases matching TRBD1. Germline lookup yields CDR1 LNHDA and CDR2 SQIVND (reference sequence). The CDR3 sequence is 14 residues long. V lost 8 bases to trimming and J lost 3 bases; unmatched junction nucleotides: 6.

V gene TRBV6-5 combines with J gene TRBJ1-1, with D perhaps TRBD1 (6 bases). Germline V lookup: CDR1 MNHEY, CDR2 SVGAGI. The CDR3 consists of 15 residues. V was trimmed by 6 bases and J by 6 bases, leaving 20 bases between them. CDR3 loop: CASRLAGGGQAEAFF. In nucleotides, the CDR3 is TGTGCCAGCAGGCTCGCGGGAGGGGGTCAGGCTGAAGCTTTCTTT.

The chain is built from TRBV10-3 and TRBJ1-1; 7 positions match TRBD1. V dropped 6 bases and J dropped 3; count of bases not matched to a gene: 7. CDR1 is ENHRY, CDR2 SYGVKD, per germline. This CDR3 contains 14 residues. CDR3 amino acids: CAISDVTGDTEAFF. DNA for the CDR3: TGTGCCATCAGCGATGTTACAGGGGACACTGAAGCTTTCTTT.

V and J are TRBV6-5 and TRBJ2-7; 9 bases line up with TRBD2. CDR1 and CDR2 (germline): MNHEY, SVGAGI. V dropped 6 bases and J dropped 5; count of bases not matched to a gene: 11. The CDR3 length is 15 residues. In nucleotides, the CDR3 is TGTGCCAGCAGCCCGGGACTAGCCGGGCTCCACGAGCAGTACTTC. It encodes CASSPGLAGLHEQYF.

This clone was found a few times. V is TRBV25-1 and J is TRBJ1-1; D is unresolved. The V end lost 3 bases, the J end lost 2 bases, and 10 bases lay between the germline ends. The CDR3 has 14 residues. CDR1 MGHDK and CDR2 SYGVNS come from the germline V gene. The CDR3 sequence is CASSDEALNTEAFF. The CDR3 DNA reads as TGTGCCAGCAGTGATGAAGCTTTAAACACTGAAGCTTTCTTT. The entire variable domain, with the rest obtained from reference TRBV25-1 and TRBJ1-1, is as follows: EADIYQTPRYLVIGTGKKITLECSQTMGHDKMYWYQQDPGMELHLIHYSYGVNSTEKGDLSSESTVSRIRTEHFPLTLESARPSHTSQYLCASSDEALNTEAFFGQGTRLTVV.

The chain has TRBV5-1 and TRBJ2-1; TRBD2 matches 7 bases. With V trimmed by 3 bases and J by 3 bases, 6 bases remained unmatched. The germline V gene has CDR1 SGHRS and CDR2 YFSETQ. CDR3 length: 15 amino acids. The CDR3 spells CASSSSGTNYNEQFF. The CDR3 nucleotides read TGCGCCAGCAGCTCCTCCGGGACTAACTACAATGAGCAGTTCTTC.

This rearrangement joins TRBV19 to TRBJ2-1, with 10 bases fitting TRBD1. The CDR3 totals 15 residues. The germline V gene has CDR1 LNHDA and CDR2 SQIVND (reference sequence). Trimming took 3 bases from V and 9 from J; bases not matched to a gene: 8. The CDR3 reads CASSIQTGGFGEQFF. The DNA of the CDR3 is TGTGCCAGTAGTATCCAGACAGGGGGCTTCGGTGAGCAGTTCTTC.

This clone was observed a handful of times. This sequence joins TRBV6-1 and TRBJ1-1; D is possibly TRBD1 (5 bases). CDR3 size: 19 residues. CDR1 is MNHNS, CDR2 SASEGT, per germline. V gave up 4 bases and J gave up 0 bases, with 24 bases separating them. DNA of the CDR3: TGTGCCAGCAGTGTCGGCAGGGCGCGGTCCTCGACCATGAACACTGAAGCTTTCTTT. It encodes CASSVGRARSSTMNTEAFF.

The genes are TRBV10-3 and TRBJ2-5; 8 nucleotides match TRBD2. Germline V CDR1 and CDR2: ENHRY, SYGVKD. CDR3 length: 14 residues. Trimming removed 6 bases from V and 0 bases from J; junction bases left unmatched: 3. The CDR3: CAIRKAGDQETQYF. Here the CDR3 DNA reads TGTGCCATCAGGAAAGCGGGGGACCAAGAGACCCAGTACTTC.

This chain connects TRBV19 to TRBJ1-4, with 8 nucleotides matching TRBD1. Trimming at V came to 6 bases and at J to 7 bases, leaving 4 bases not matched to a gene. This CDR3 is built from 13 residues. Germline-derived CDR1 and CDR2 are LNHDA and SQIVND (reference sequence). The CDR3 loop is CASSRDRIEKLFF. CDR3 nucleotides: TGTGCCAGTAGCAGGGACAGGATTGAAAAACTGTTTTTT.

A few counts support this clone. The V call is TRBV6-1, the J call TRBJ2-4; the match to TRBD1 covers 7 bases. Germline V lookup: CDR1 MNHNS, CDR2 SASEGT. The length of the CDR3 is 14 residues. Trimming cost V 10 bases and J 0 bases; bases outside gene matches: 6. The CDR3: CATTGAIAKNIQYF. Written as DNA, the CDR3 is TGTGCCACCACAGGGGCGATAGCCAAAAACATTCAGTACTTC.

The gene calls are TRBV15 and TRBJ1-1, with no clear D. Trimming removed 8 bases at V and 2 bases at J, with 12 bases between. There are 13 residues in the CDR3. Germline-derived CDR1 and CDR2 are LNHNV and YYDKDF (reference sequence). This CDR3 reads CATGGPTNTEAFF. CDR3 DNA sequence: TGTGCCACCGGCGGCCCGACCAACACTGAAGCTTTCTTT.

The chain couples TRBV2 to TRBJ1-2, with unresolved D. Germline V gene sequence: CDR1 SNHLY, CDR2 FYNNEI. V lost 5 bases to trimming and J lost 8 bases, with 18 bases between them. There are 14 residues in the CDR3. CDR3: CASSPPDPSRGYTF. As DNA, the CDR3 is TGTGCCAGCAGTCCTCCCGATCCGAGTCGGGGCTACACCTTC.

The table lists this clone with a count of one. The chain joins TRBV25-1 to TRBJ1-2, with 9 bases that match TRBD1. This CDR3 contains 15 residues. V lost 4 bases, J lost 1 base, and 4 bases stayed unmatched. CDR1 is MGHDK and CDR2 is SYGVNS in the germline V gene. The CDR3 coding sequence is TGTGCCAGCAGTGGGGGACAGGGAGGTAACTATGGCTACACCTTC. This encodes CASSGGQGGNYGYTF.

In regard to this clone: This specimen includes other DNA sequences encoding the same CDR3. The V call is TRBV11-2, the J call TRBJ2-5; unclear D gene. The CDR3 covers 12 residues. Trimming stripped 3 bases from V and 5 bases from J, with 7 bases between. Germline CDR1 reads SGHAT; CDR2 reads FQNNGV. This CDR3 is CASSFLEETQYF. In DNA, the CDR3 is TGTGCCAGCAGCTTCCTGGAGGAGACCCAGTACTTC.

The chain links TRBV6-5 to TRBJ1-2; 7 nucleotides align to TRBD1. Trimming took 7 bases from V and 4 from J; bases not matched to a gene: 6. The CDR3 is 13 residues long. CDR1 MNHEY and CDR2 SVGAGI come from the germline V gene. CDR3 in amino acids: CASTGQDPYGYTF. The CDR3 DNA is TGTGCCAGCACTGGACAGGACCCCTATGGCTACACCTTC.

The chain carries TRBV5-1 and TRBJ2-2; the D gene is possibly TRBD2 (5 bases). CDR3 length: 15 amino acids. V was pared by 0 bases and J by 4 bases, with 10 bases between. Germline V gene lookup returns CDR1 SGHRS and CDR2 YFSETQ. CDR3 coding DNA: TGCGCCAGCAGCTTGGTACCGGGGAGCACCGGGGAGCTGTTTTTT. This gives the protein CASSLVPGSTGELFF.

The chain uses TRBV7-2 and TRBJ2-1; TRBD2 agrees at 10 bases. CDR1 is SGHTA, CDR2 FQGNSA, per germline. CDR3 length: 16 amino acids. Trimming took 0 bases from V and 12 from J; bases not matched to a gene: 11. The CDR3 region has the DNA TGTGCCAGCAGCTTAGCCCCAGGAAGCGGGGGGGCCGGGCAGTTCTTC. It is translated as CASSLAPGSGGAGQFF.